This is a list of T cell receptor beta chains from one sample in a study of beta chain features in type 1 diabetes. Clones were sequenced by immunoSEQ multiplex PCR, and TCRdb holds only the in-frame ones, with some missing. The data show some 160,000 clones, 6.5% to 8.5% seen once. Sequencing input: central memory CD4+ T cells from blood. The source of these receptors is a woman aged 18 to 35 with type 1 diabetes. Both conserved end residues are trimmed from each CDR3. Each record gives: J gene, V gene, CDR3 protein.

>TRBJ1-5|TRBV18
ASSQGGVSNQPQH
>TRBJ2-6|TRBV5-6
ASSYSPAGAPSGANVLT
>TRBJ1-1|TRBV7-2
ASSTQGHTEAF
>TRBJ1-6|TRBV9
ASSRQGVNSPLH
>TRBJ1-4|TRBV29-1
SVGQGATNEKLF
>TRBJ2-1|TRBV19
ASSIQAGGYNEQF
>TRBJ2-4|TRBV5-1
ASSLDPLEAKNIQY
>TRBJ2-7|TRBV6-5
ASRAQGRGYEQY
>TRBJ2-7|TRBV10-3
AISDQDYEQY
>TRBJ1-4|TRBV5-4
ASSTSELQGGRKLF
>TRBJ2-7|TRBV7-2
ASSLVAGELEQY
>TRBJ2-3|TRBV11-1
ASTPGLASDTQY
>TRBJ2-1|TRBV28
ASFSGGRDNEQF
>TRBJ2-2|TRBV27
ASSLLTSVTGELF
>TRBJ1-5|TRBV21-1
ASSKAGLGGNQPQH
>TRBJ2-2|TRBV25-1
ASSPGSGQGTGELF
>TRBJ2-5|TRBV9
ASSSSPGIQETQY
>TRBJ2-3|TRBV4-3
ASSPQEGRADTQY
>TRBJ2-7|TRBV5-1
ASSLDGLAGVYEQY